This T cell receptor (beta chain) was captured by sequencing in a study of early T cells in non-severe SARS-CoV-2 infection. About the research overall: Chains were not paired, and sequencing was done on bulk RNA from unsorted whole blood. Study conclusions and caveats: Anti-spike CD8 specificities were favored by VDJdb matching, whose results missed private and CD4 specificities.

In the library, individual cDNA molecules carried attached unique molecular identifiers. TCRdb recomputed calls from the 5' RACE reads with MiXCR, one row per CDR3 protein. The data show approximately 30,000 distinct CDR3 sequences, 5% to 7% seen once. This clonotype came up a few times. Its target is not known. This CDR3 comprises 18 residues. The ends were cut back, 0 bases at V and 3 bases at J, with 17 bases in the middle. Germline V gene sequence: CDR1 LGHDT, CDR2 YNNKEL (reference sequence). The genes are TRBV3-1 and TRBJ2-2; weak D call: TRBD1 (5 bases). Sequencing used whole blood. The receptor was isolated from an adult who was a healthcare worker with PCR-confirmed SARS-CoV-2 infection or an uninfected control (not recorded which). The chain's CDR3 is CASSQEGRVGRDTGELFF. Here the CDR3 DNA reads TGTGCCAGCAGCCAAGAGGGCAGGGTCGGAAGAGACACCGGGGAGCTGTTTTTT. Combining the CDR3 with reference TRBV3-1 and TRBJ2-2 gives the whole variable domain DTAVSQTPKYLVTQMGNDKSIKCEQNLGHDTMYWYKQDSKKFLKIMFSYNNKELIINETVPNRFSPKSPDKAHLNLHINSLELGDSAVYFCASSQEGRVGRDTGELFFGEGSRLTVL.